This TCR beta chain was profiled in a study of blood T cell repertoires in COVID-19. Study-level background: The origin of the acute and convalescent COVID-19 samples was the United States, Italy and Spain. The cDNA or gDNA used as material had been derived from T cells, B-cell-depleted T cells, or PBMCs.

V lost 6 bases, J lost 2 bases, and 14 bases lay in between. The germline gives CDR1 SNHLY, CDR2 FYNNEI. There are 16 residues in the CDR3. Followed longitudinally, the Seattle patients had been enrolled during active infection. Original processing methods: Amplification from reference gene primers served as the basis for estimated nucleated cell counts. The protocol was immunoSEQ multiplex PCR, while the TCRdb copy is restricted to in-frame clones and leaves out a portion. The DNA was the basis for D and trimming; V, J and clone size are from that table. Of about 230,000 clones listed, 80% to 90% were seen once; the top ten hold around a tenth.

This TCR was recovered from a man aged 50 to 59 with COVID-19, enrolled during active disease. The sequencing sample was made of peripheral blood. The chain combines TRBV2 with TRBJ1-6; D not resolved. The CDR3 region has the DNA TGTGCCAGCAGGAAATCTCCCGGGACCTATAATTCACCCCTCCACTTT. Its protein product is CASRKSPGTYNSPLHF.